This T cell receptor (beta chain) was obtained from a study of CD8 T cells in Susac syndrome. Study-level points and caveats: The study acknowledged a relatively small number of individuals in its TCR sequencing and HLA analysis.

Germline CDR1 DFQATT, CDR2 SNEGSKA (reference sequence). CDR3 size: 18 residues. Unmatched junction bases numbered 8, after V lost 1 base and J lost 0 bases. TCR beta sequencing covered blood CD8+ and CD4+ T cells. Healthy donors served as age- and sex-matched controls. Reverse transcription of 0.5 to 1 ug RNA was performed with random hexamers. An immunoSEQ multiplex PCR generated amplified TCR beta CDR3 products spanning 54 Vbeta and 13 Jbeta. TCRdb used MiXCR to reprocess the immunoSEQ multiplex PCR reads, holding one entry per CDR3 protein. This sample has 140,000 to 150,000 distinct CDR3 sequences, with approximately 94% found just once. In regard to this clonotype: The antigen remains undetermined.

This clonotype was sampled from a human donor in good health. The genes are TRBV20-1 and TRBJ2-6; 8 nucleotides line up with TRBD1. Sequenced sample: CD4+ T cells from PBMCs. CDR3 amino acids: CSARASSGQASGANVLTF. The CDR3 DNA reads TGCAGTGCTAGAGCTTCGTCGGGACAGGCCTCTGGGGCCAACGTCCTGACTTTC.